This T cell receptor beta chain was found in a study of PD-1 blockade in classical Hodgkin lymphoma. The patients all showed relapse after autologous stem cell transplantation, while their brentuximab vedotin exposure varied. On this clone itself: Its cognate antigen is unknown.

General study findings and limits: After ASCT, patients who started nivolumab under 1 year later were excluded.

TCRdb's table, derived via immunoSEQ multiplex PCR, lists solely in-frame clones and lacks some. Among roughly 17,000 clones listed, over 70% were seen once. Germline V gene sequence: CDR1 KGHSH, CDR2 LQKENI. CDR3 length: 14 residues. V dropped 5 bases and J dropped 7 bases, with 14 bases sitting between them. The receptor's source is a human donor with classical Hodgkin lymphoma. The sample here was peripheral blood mononuclear cells (PBMCs), taken at baseline. The chain has TRBV18 and TRBJ1-4; D remains ambiguous. CDR3 residues: CASSEYGRIEKLFF. The DNA of the CDR3 is TGTGCCAGCTCAGAATATGGACGGATTGAAAAACTGTTTTTT.